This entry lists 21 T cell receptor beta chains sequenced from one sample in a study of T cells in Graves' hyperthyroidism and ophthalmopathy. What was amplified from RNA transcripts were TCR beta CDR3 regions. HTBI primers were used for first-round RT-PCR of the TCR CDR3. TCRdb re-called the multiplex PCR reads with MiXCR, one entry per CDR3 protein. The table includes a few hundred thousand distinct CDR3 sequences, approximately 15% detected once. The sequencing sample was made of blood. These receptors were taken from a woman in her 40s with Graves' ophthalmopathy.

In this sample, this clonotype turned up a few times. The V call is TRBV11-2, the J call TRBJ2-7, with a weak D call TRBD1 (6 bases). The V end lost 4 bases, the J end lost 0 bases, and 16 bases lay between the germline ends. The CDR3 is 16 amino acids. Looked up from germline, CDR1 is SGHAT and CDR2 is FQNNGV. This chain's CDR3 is CASSWVPGTFSYEQYF. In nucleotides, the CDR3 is TGTGCCAGCAGCTGGGTCCCCGGGACATTCTCCTACGAGCAGTACTTC.

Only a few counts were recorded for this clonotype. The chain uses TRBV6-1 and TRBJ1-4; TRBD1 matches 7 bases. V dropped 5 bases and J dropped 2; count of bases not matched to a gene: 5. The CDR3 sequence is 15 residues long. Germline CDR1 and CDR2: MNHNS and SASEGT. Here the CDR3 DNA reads TGTGCCAGCAGTTTTTCAGGGGGGACTAATGAAAAACTGTTTTTT. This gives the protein CASSFSGGTNEKLFF.

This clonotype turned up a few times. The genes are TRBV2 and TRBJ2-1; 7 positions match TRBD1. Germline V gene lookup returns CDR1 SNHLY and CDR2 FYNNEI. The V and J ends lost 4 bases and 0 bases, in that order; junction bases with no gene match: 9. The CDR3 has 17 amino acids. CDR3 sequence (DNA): TGTGCCAGCAGTGTGCTTGAACAGGGGAGCTCCTACAATGAGCAGTTCTTC. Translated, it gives CASSVLEQGSSYNEQFF. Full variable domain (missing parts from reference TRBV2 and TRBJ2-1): EPEVTQTPSHQVTQMGQEVILRCVPISNHLYFYWYRQILGQKVEFLVSFYNNEISEKSEIFDDQFSVERPDGSNFTLKIRSTKLEDSAMYFCASSVLEQGSSYNEQFFGPGTRLTVL.

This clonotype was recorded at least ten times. CDR3 amino acids: CASSLVQGANGELFF. The DNA of the CDR3 is TGTGCCAGCAGCTTAGTTCAGGGGGCGAACGGGGAGCTGTTTTTT. The chain is built from TRBV7-2 and TRBJ2-2; 8 nucleotides line up with TRBD1. The germline CDR1 and CDR2 sequences are SGHTA and FQGNSA. The CDR3 has 15 amino acids. The trim removed 1 base at V and 7 bases at J, leaving 5 bases unmatched. The whole variable domain, remainder taken from reference TRBV7-2 and TRBJ2-2, is GAGVSQSPSNKVTEKGKDVELRCDPISGHTALYWYRQSLGQGLEFLIYFQGNSAPDKSGLPSDRFSAERTGGSVSTLTIQRTQQEDSAVYLCASSLVQGANGELFFGEGSRLTVL.

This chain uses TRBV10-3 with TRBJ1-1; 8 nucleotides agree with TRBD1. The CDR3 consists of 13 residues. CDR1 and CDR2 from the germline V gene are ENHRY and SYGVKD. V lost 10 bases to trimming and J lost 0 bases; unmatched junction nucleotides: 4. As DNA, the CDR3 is TGTGCCACTCGGACAGGGCTGAACACTGAAGCTTTCTTT. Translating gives CATRTGLNTEAFF.

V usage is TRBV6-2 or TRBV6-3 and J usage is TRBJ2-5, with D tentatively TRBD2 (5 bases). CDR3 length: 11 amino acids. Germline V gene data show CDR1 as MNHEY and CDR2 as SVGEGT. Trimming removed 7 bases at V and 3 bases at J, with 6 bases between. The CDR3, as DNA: TGTGCCAGCAAACTAGAAGAGACCCAGTACTTC. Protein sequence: CASKLEETQYF.

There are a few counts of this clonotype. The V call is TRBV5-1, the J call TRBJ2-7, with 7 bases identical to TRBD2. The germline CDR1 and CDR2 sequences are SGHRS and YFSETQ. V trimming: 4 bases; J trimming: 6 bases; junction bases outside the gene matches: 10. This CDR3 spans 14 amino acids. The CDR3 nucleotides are TGCGCCAGCAGCCGCGGGGGTTCCGGGGGCGAGCAGTACTTC. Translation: CASSRGGSGGEQYF.

DNA for the CDR3: TGTGCCAGTAGTGGGACTAGCCCAGATACGCAGTATTTT. Amino acid sequence: CASSGTSPDTQYF. This chain joins TRBV19 and TRBJ2-3, with 9 positions matching TRBD2. This CDR3 is 13 amino acids long. With 5 bases clipped from V and 4 bases from J, the junction kept 1 base outside the gene matches. CDR1 is LNHDA, CDR2 SQIVND, per germline (reference sequence).

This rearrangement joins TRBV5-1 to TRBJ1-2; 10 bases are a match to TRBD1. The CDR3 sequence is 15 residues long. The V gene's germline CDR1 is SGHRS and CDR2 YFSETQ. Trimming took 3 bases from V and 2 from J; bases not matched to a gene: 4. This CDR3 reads CASSSGTGANYGYTF. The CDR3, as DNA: TGCGCCAGCAGCTCCGGGACAGGGGCGAACTATGGCTACACCTTC.

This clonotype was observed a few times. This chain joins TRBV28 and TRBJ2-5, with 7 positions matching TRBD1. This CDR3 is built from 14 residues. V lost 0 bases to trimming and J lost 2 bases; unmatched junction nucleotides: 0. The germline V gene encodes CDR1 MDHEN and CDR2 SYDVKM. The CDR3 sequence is CASSLWGQQETQYF. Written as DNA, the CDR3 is TGTGCCAGCAGTTTATGGGGACAGCAAGAGACCCAGTACTTC.

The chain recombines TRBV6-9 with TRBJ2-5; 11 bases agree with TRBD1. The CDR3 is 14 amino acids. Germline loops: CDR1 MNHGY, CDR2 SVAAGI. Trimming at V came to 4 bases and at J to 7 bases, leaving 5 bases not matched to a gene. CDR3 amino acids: CASSSGTGGRTQYF. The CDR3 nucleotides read TGTGCCAGCAGTTCCGGGACAGGGGGGAGGACCCAGTACTTC.

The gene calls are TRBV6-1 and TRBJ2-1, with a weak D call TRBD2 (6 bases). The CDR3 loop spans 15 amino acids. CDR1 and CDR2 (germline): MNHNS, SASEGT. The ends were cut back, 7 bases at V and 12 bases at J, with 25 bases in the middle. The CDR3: CASNQLWGDGPRQFF. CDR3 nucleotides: TGTGCCAGCAACCAACTTTGGGGGGACGGTCCAAGGCAGTTCTTC.

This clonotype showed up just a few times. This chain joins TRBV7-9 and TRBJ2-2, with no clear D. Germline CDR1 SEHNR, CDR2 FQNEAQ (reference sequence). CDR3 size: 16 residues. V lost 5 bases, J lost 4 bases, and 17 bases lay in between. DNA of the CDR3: TGTGCCAGCAGCCCTCAGCTCGGTTATACCACCGGGGAGCTGTTTTTT. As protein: CASSPQLGYTTGELFF.

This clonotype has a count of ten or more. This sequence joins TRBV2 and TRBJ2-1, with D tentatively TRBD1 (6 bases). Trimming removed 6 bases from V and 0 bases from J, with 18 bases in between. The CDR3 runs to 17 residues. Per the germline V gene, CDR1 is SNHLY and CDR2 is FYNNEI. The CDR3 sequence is CASRLTSGTISYNEQFF. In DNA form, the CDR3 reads TGTGCCAGCAGATTAACATCCGGGACAATCTCCTACAATGAGCAGTTCTTC.

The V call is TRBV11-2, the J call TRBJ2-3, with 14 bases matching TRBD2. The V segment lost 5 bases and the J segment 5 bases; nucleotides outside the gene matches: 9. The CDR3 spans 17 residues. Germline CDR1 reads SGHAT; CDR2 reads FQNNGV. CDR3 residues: CASSPPGLAGVGDTQYF. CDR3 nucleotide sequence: TGTGCCAGCAGCCCCCCGGGACTAGCGGGAGTCGGAGATACGCAGTATTTT.

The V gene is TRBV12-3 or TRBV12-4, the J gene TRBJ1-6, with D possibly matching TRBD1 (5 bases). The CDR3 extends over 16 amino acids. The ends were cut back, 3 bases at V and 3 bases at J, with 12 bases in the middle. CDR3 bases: TGTGCCAGCAGTTTCTCCGGGACCCACTATAATTCACCCCTCCACTTT. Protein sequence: CASSFSGTHYNSPLHF.

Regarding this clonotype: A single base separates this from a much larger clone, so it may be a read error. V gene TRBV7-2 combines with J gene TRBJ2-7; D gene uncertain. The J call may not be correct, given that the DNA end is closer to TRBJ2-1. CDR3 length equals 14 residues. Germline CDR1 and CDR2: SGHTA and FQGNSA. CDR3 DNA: TGTGCCAGCAGCTTAGTGGTGTCTTCCTACGAGCAGTTCTTC. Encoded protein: CASSLVVSSYEQFF.

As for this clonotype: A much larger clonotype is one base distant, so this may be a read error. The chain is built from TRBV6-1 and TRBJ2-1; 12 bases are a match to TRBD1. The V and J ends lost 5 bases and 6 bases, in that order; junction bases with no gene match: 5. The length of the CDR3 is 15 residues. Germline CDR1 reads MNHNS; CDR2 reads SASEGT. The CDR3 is CASSTGQGACNEQFF. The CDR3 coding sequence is TGTGCCAGCAGTACGGGACAGGGGGCCTGCAATGAGCAGTTCTTC.

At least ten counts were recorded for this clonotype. The CDR3 DNA follows: TGCAGTGCTAGAGATCCAAGGACAGGTGAGGACGAGCAGTACTTC. Translating gives CSARDPRTGEDEQYF. The V and J genes are TRBV20-1 and TRBJ2-7; 7 positions agree with TRBD1. Germline V gene sequence: CDR1 DFQATT, CDR2 SNEGSKA (reference sequence). The CDR3 is 15 residues long. With V trimmed by 0 bases and J by 5 bases, 10 bases remained unmatched.

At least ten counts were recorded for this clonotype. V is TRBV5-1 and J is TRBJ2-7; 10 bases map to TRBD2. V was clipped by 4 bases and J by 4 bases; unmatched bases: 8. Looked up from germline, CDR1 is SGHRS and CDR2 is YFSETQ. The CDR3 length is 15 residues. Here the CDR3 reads CASSVAGGLGYEQYF. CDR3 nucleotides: TGCGCCAGCAGCGTAGCGGGAGGACTTGGGTACGAGCAGTACTTC.

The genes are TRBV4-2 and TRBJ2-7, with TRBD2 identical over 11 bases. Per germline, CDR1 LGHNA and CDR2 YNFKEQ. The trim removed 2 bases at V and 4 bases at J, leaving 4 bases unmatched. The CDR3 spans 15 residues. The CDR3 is CASSQRASGGYEQYF. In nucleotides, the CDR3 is TGTGCCAGCAGCCAAAGGGCTAGCGGGGGGTACGAGCAGTACTTC.